The 21 T cell receptor beta chains given below trace back to one sample, sequenced in a study of shared clonotypes between healthy human individuals. The repertoire was sequenced with immunoSEQ multiplex PCR; TCRdb's copy has only in-frame clones and lacks some. The data show roughly 2.2 million clones, 85% to 95% seen once. Sample: naive CD4+ T cells from PBMCs. This sample's subset: CD45RA+ positively selected. The receptors were gathered from a man in his late teens or twenties in good health. Some clones in this sample may be carry-over from other donors' samples.

The chain joins TRBV28 to TRBJ2-7; 7 bases map to TRBD1. This CDR3 region has 15 residues. The ends lost 4 bases at V and 2 bases at J; junction bases unmatched: 8. The germline gives CDR1 MDHEN, CDR2 SYDVKM. The CDR3 DNA is TGTGCCAGCAGTTCGCAGGGGGTTGTCGCCTACGAGCAGTACTTC. Amino acid sequence: CASSSQGVVAYEQYF.

This chain links TRBV5-1 with TRBJ2-3; D may correspond to TRBD1 or TRBD2 (6 bases each). V was clipped by 3 bases and J by 6 bases, with 11 bases between them. The CDR3 loop spans 13 amino acids. Looked up from germline, CDR1 is SGHRS and CDR2 is YFSETQ. In DNA form, the CDR3 reads TGCGCCAGCAGCTATGGAGGGGGGGATACGCAGTATTTT. It translates to CASSYGGGDTQYF.

V gene TRBV6-1 combines with J gene TRBJ1-3; D call uncertain. The CDR3 spans 13 residues. Looked up from germline, CDR1 is MNHNS and CDR2 is SASEGT. Trimming stripped 3 bases from V and 10 bases from J, with 13 bases between. This chain's CDR3 is CASSDSSKGTIYF. The CDR3, as DNA: TGTGCCAGCAGTGATAGTTCAAAAGGAACCATATATTTT.

The chain combines TRBV27 with TRBJ2-7; TRBD2 is a possible D gene (5 bases). CDR1 and CDR2 from the germline V gene are MNHEY and SMNVEV (reference sequence). V was clipped by 5 bases and J by 0 bases, with 26 bases between them. The CDR3 extends over 19 amino acids. Here the CDR3 reads CASSPRYRIGRAGSYEQYF. The CDR3 DNA sequence: TGTGCCAGCAGTCCCAGATACCGAATCGGGCGGGCTGGCTCCTACGAGCAGTACTTC.

The V call is TRBV5-5, the J call TRBJ1-1, with no clear D. The germline V gene encodes CDR1 SGHKS and CDR2 YYEKEE (reference sequence). V lost 0 bases and J 2 bases, leaving 11 bases between the germline ends. The CDR3 consists of 15 residues. The CDR3 coding sequence is TGTGCCAGCAGCTTGGAGGCGGGCGATAACACTGAAGCTTTCTTT. This translates into CASSLEAGDNTEAFF.

The chain uses TRBV6-6 and TRBJ1-2, with D possibly TRBD1 on 5 matching bases. Germline V lookup: CDR1 MNHNY, CDR2 SVGAGI (reference sequence). CDR3 size: 14 residues. Trimming shortened V by 6 bases and J by 7 bases, and 18 bases separated the two germline ends. The CDR3: CASSPPGGAGGYTF. CDR3 DNA: TGTGCCAGCAGCCCCCCGGGCGGGGCGGGTGGCTACACCTTC.

The chain joins TRBV5-1 to TRBJ1-1; no clear D gene. Per germline, CDR1 SGHRS and CDR2 YFSETQ. The length of the CDR3 is 17 residues. Trimming took 2 bases from V and 3 from J, leaving 20 bases between them. CDR3 amino acids: CASSFRLGPGLDTEAFF. The CDR3, as DNA: TGCGCCAGCAGCTTTAGACTGGGCCCCGGTTTGGACACTGAAGCTTTCTTT. The whole variable domain, remainder taken from reference TRBV5-1 and TRBJ1-1, is KAGVTQTPRYLIKTRGQQVTLSCSPISGHRSVSWYQQTPGQGLQFLFEYFSETQRNKGNFPGRFSGRQFSNSRSEMNVSTLELGDSALYLCASSFRLGPGLDTEAFFGQGTRLTVV.

In its sample, this clone was seen a few times. Other DNA sequences in this sample translate to the same CDR3. V usage is TRBV18 and J usage is TRBJ1-5; no firm D call. The CDR3 is 13 residues long. Germline loops: CDR1 KGHSH, CDR2 LQKENI. The ends were cut back, 2 bases at V and 4 bases at J, with 6 bases in the middle. CDR3 coding DNA: TGTGCCAGCTCACCAGATGCGAATCAGCCCCAGCATTTT. Its protein product is CASSPDANQPQHF. The full variable domain, with the rest looked up from reference TRBV18 and TRBJ1-5, is NAGVMQNPRHLVRRRGQEARLRCSPMKGHSHVYWYRQLPEEGLKFMVYLQKENIIDESGMPKERFSAEFPKEGPSILRIQQVVRGDSAAYFCASSPDANQPQHFGDGTRLSIL.

The J gene is TRBJ1-1, the V gene TRBV7-2; D remains ambiguous. Germline CDR1 is SGHTA and CDR2 is FQGNSA. The CDR3 loop spans 15 amino acids. Trimming removed 1 base at V and 0 bases at J, with 9 bases between. CDR3 region: CASSLDGSMNTEAFF. The CDR3 nucleotides are TGTGCCAGCAGCTTAGATGGGAGCATGAACACTGAAGCTTTCTTT. Full variable domain (rest looked up from reference TRBV7-2 and TRBJ1-1): GAGVSQSPSNKVTEKGKDVELRCDPISGHTALYWYRQSLGQGLEFLIYFQGNSAPDKSGLPSDRFSAERTGGSVSTLTIQRTQQEDSAVYLCASSLDGSMNTEAFFGQGTRLTVV.

This chain joins TRBV28 and TRBJ2-1; D not resolved. Trimming stripped 3 bases from V and 6 bases from J, with 6 bases between. This CDR3 is 12 amino acids long. The germline V gene has CDR1 MDHEN and CDR2 SYDVKM. In DNA, the CDR3 is TGTGCCAGCAGTTTCGGCAGCAATGAGCAGTTCTTC. Protein product: CASSFGSNEQFF.

The chain combines TRBV28 with TRBJ1-1; D gene ambiguous. Trimming cost V 2 bases and J 7 bases, with 8 bases left between them. Germline V CDR1 and CDR2: MDHEN, SYDVKM. The length of the CDR3 is 12 residues. The CDR3 DNA reads TGTGCCAGCAGTTTAAGGAAAGATGAAGCTTTCTTT. The encoded protein is CASSLRKDEAFF. Full variable domain (missing parts from reference TRBV28 and TRBJ1-1): DVKVTQSSRYLVKRTGEKVFLECVQDMDHENMFWYRQDPGLGLRLIYFSYDVKMKEKGDIPEGYSVSREKKERFSLILESASTNQTSMYLCASSLRKDEAFFGQGTRLTVV.

This sequence joins TRBV10-3 and TRBJ2-7; D unclear. This CDR3 spans 15 amino acids. The V and J ends lost 0 bases and 0 bases respectively, with 9 bases between them. Germline values: CDR1 ENHRY, CDR2 SYGVKD. CDR3 region: CAISESVEASYEQYF. The CDR3 nucleotides are TGTGCCATCAGTGAGTCTGTAGAGGCCTCCTACGAGCAGTACTTC.

The V call is TRBV6-1, the J call TRBJ2-7, with 9 bases aligning to TRBD1. Looked up from germline, CDR1 is MNHNS and CDR2 is SASEGT. V shed 4 bases, J shed 4 bases, and the junction held 8 bases outside the gene matches. This CDR3 has 15 amino acids. CDR3 nucleotide sequence: TGTGCCAGCAGTGTTTTACAGGGGGCTTTTTACGAGCAGTACTTC. Amino acid sequence: CASSVLQGAFYEQYF.

The chain has TRBV7-9 and TRBJ2-1; D is unclear. Germline CDR1 reads SEHNR; CDR2 reads FQNEAQ (reference sequence). V lost 4 bases and J 0 bases, leaving 10 bases between the germline ends. CDR3 length equals 15 residues. This chain's CDR3 is CASSSARFSYNEQFF. The CDR3 region has the DNA TGTGCCAGCAGCTCCGCTAGGTTCTCCTACAATGAGCAGTTCTTC.

The rearrangement joins TRBV5-1 to TRBJ2-2; 10 nucleotides line up with TRBD1. Germline V gene sequence: CDR1 SGHRS, CDR2 YFSETQ. There are 16 residues in the CDR3. After removal of 4 bases from V and 5 bases from J, the junction contained 8 bases not matched to a gene. The CDR3 sequence is CASSGRDRGGTGELFF. Here the CDR3 DNA reads TGCGCCAGCAGCGGCCGGGACAGGGGAGGTACCGGGGAGCTGTTTTTT.

The V and J genes are TRBV19 and TRBJ1-2, with 9 bases that match TRBD1. Germline V gene lookup returns CDR1 LNHDA and CDR2 SQIVND (reference sequence). This CDR3 spans 12 amino acids. The V and J ends lost 10 bases and 4 bases, in that order; junction bases with no gene match: 4. This chain's CDR3 is CATGQGTYGYTF. The CDR3 DNA reads TGTGCCACGGGACAGGGTACCTATGGCTACACCTTC.

V usage is TRBV5-4 and J usage is TRBJ1-2; D is possibly TRBD1 (6 bases). With 4 bases removed from V and 13 bases from J, the gap between germline ends came to 17 bases. The CDR3 is 12 amino acids. CDR1 and CDR2 from the germline V gene are SGHNT and YYREEE (reference sequence). CDR3 loop: CASSADRGAGTF. CDR3 bases: TGTGCCAGCAGCGCGGACCGGGGGGCCGGCACCTTC.

This rearrangement joins TRBV4-3 to TRBJ2-2; D call uncertain. The CDR3 is 15 residues long. The V end was cut by 4 bases, the J end by 1 base, with 10 bases between. Germline CDR1 LGHNA, CDR2 YSLEER. The CDR3 is CASSLSAVNTGELFF. As DNA, the CDR3 is TGCGCCAGCAGCCTGTCGGCGGTGAACACCGGGGAGCTGTTTTTT.

V and J are TRBV7-3 and TRBJ1-1; D is unresolved. The V and J ends lost 8 bases and 0 bases respectively, with 10 bases between them. The CDR3 has 13 residues. The germline gives CDR1 SGHTA, CDR2 FQGTGA. The CDR3: CASRQNMNTEAFF. In DNA form, the CDR3 reads TGTGCCAGCCGTCAGAACATGAACACTGAAGCTTTCTTT.

V and J are TRBV5-1 and TRBJ2-3, with D unclear. V was trimmed by 1 base and J by 2 bases, leaving 11 bases between them. In germline, CDR1 is SGHRS, CDR2 YFSETQ. The CDR3 runs to 15 residues. As DNA, the CDR3 is TGCGCCAGCAGCTTGAGTGACGGGTCCACAGATACGCAGTATTTT. Protein sequence: CASSLSDGSTDTQYF.

The chain employs TRBV20-1 and TRBJ1-4; the D is unclear. The ends were cut back, 4 bases at V and 10 bases at J, with 10 bases in the middle. In germline, CDR1 is DFQATT, CDR2 SNEGSKA (reference sequence). The CDR3 totals 11 residues. CDR3: CSANNEVKLFF. The CDR3 coding sequence is TGCAGTGCTAATAATGAAGTAAAACTGTTTTTT.